The clone carrying this T cell receptor (beta chain) appeared a few times. The data are from a study of identical twins. TCRdb re-analysed the 5' RACE reads in MiXCR, keeping a single row per CDR3 protein. The sample carries 500,000 or so distinct CDR3 sequences, about 13% recorded once. The CDR3 totals 13 residues. The ends were cut back, 4 bases at V and 6 bases at J, with 13 bases in the middle. CDR1 is MNHEY and CDR2 is SMNVEV in the germline V gene (reference sequence). The data also belong to a second study, concerning yellow fever vaccine responses in identical twins.

Source material: CD4+ T cells sorted from blood. The sequence was obtained from a young woman in good health. J is TRBJ2-7 and V is TRBV27; perhaps D is TRBD1 or TRBD2 (6 bases each). This CDR3 is CASSSTGTGEQYF. In nucleotides, the CDR3 is TGTGCCAGCAGTTCCACAGGGACTGGCGAGCAGTACTTC.